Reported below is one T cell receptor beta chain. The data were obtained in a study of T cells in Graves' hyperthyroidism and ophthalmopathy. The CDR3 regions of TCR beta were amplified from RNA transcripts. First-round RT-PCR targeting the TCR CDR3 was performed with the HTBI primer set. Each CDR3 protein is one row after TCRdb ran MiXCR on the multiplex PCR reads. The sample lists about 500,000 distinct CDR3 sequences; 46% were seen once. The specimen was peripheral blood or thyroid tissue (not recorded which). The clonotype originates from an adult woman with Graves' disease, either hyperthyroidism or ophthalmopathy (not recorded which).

The CDR3 spells CASSAADRRQETQYF. The DNA of the CDR3 is TGTGCCAGCAGCGCAGCGGACAGGCGACAAGAGACCCAGTACTTC. This sequence joins TRBV7-6 and TRBJ2-5; 7 bases are a match to TRBD1. CDR3 length: 15 amino acids. The germline V gene encodes CDR1 SGHVS and CDR2 FNYEAQ. V shed 5 bases and J 2 bases; nucleotides not matched to a gene: 8.